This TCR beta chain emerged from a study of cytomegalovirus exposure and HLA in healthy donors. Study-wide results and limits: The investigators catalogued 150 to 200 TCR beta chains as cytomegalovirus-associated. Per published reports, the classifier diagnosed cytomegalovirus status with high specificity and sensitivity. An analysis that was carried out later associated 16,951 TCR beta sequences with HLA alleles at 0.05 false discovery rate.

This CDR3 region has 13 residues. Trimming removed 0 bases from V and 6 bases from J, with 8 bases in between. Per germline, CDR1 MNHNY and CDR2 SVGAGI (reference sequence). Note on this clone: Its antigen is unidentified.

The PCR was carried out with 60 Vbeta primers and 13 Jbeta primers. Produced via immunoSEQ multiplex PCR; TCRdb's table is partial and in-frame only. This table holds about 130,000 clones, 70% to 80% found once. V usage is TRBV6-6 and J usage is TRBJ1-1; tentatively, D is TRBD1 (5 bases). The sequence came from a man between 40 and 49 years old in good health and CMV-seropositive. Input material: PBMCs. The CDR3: CASSYSGAAEAFF. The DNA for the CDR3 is TGTGCCAGCAGTTACTCAGGGGCTGCTGAAGCTTTCTTT.